The present T cell receptor (beta chain) was sequenced within a study of OX40 agonist ivuxolimab in advanced cancers. The overall study: Administration of intravenous ivuxolimab to patients occurred every 2 weeks at 0.01 to 10 mg/kg. Three patients had partial responses: one hepatocellular carcinoma, two cutaneous melanoma. Patients with prior anti-PD-1, anti-PD-L1 or anti-CTLA-4 therapy were eligible; approximately 40% had some.

TCRdb keeps only in-frame clones here, not all; method: immunoSEQ multiplex PCR. The data show fewer than 75,000 clones, about 88% seen once. The CDR3 is 13 residues long. V shed 2 bases and J shed 7 bases, with 11 bases lying between them. Per the germline V gene, CDR1 is MDHEN and CDR2 is SYDVKM. The specimen comprised CD4+ or CD8+ T cells sorted from blood, sampled in a trial of the OX40 agonist ivuxolimab. This clonotype was sampled from an adult with an advanced solid tumor such as melanoma, head and neck, liver or kidney cancer. The chain joins TRBV28 to TRBJ1-2; D gene uncertain. Here the CDR3 reads CASSLERARGYTF. In DNA, the CDR3 is TGTGCCAGCAGTTTAGAGAGGGCGCGTGGCTACACCTTC.